Listed below are T cell receptor beta chains from one sample, sequenced in a study of cytomegalovirus exposure and HLA in healthy donors. TCRdb's table, derived via immunoSEQ multiplex PCR, lists solely in-frame clones and lacks some. The sample has about 130,000 clones; approximately 82% are singletons. Sequenced sample: PBMCs. The receptor set was obtained from a man aged 35 to 55 in good health and CMV-seronegative. The CDR3 runs from the conserved cysteine through the conserved F or W. The D gene is left open where the match is weak. Part of the rows lack a size; the others show once, few, many or a class for expanded clones.

v_call: TRBV4-2; clone_size: .; d_call: TRBD1; j_call: TRBJ1-1; cdr3_nt: TGTGCCAGCAGCCAACCGGGACAGGGGGCTGGGGACACTGAAGCTTTCTTT; cdr3_aa: CASSQPGQGAGDTEAFF
v_call: TRBV27; clone_size: .; d_call: TRBD2; j_call: TRBJ2-1; cdr3_nt: TGTGCCAGCAGTTTGTGGAGGGAAGGGGCTAGCGGGAAGAATGAGCAGTTCTTC; cdr3_aa: CASSLWREGASGKNEQFF
v_call: TRBV27; clone_size: .; d_call: .; j_call: TRBJ2-2; cdr3_nt: TGTGCCAGCACCAAAGATAGGCGAGGGGGGGAGCTGTTTTTT; cdr3_aa: CASTKDRRGGELFF
v_call: TRBV9; clone_size: few; d_call: .; j_call: TRBJ2-2; cdr3_nt: TGTGCCAGCAGCGTAGGGGGTGGGAGAAGCACCGGGGAGCTGTTTTTT; cdr3_aa: CASSVGGGRSTGELFF
v_call: TRBV25-1; clone_size: .; d_call: TRBD1; j_call: TRBJ1-1; cdr3_nt: TGTGCCAGCCGGAACCCGGGACAGGAGTCTGAAGCTTTCTTT; cdr3_aa: CASRNPGQESEAFF
v_call: TRBV7-2; clone_size: .; d_call: .; j_call: TRBJ2-7; cdr3_nt: TGTGCCAGCAGCTTAAGGGCGGGGTTATACGAGCAGTACTTC; cdr3_aa: CASSLRAGLYEQYF
v_call: TRBV7-2; clone_size: .; d_call: TRBD1; j_call: TRBJ1-2; cdr3_nt: TGTGCCAGCAGCTTCAGGGGGAACTATGGCTACACCTTC; cdr3_aa: CASSFRGNYGYTF
v_call: TRBV5-6; clone_size: .; d_call: TRBD1; j_call: TRBJ2-7; cdr3_nt: TGTGCCAGCAGCTACGGGACAGGGTCTTACGAGCAGTACTTC; cdr3_aa: CASSYGTGSYEQYF
v_call: TRBV5-8; clone_size: .; d_call: .; j_call: TRBJ2-5; cdr3_nt: TGTGCCAGCACCCGGGAAGAGGCCCAGTACTTC; cdr3_aa: CASTREEAQYF
v_call: TRBV7-2; clone_size: .; d_call: .; j_call: TRBJ2-7; cdr3_nt: TGTGCCAGCAGGGAGGGGGGGTGGTACGAGCAGTACTTC; cdr3_aa: CASREGGWYEQYF
v_call: TRBV30; clone_size: .; d_call: TRBD1; j_call: TRBJ1-1; cdr3_nt: TGTGCCTGGAGTGTCAACCGGGACAGGGTTAAAGCTTTCTTT; cdr3_aa: CAWSVNRDRVKAFF
v_call: TRBV2; clone_size: .; d_call: TRBD1; j_call: TRBJ1-5; cdr3_nt: TGTGCCAGCAGTGAAGCGCAGCGGACAGGGGTCAGGCAGCCCCAGCATTTT; cdr3_aa: CASSEAQRTGVRQPQHF
v_call: TRBV7-4; clone_size: .; d_call: TRBD2; j_call: TRBJ2-1; cdr3_nt: TGTGCCAGCAGCCGACTAGCGGGGACTTACAATGAGCAGTTCTTC; cdr3_aa: CASSRLAGTYNEQFF
v_call: TRBV7-2; clone_size: .; d_call: .; j_call: TRBJ1-5; cdr3_nt: TGTGCCAGCAGCTTCGCGAACCAGCCCCAGCATTTT; cdr3_aa: CASSFANQPQHF
v_call: TRBV5-4; clone_size: once; d_call: .; j_call: TRBJ1-6; cdr3_nt: TGTGCCAGCAGCTTGGACAGTTATAATTCACCCCTCCACTTT; cdr3_aa: CASSLDSYNSPLHF
v_call: TRBV7-2; clone_size: few; d_call: TRBD1; j_call: TRBJ1-5; cdr3_nt: TGTGCCAGCAGCTTATCCGGGACAGGGTTTCAGCCCCAGCATTTT; cdr3_aa: CASSLSGTGFQPQHF
v_call: TRBV15; clone_size: .; d_call: TRBD1; j_call: TRBJ2-7; cdr3_nt: TGTGCCACCAGCAGAGAACAGGGGCTTTCCTACGAGCAGTACTTC; cdr3_aa: CATSREQGLSYEQYF
v_call: TRBV19; clone_size: .; d_call: .; j_call: TRBJ1-5; cdr3_nt: TGTGCCAGTAGTCGGAGTAGCAATCAGCCCCAGCATTTT; cdr3_aa: CASSRSSNQPQHF
v_call: TRBV14; clone_size: .; d_call: .; j_call: TRBJ1-2; cdr3_nt: TGTGCCAGCAGCCAAGATCCCCCTATCAAGCCCTATGGCTACACCTTC; cdr3_aa: CASSQDPPIKPYGYTF
v_call: TRBV2; clone_size: .; d_call: .; j_call: TRBJ2-5; cdr3_nt: TGTGCCAGCAGCACAGGGAAAGAGACCCAGTACTTC; cdr3_aa: CASSTGKETQYF
v_call: TRBV19; clone_size: .; d_call: .; j_call: TRBJ2-7; cdr3_nt: TGTGCCAGTAGTATCGGGTACAGGGCCTACGAGCAGTACTTC; cdr3_aa: CASSIGYRAYEQYF
v_call: TRBV10-3; clone_size: few; d_call: TRBD2; j_call: TRBJ2-1; cdr3_nt: TGTGCCATCACGCGGGGGGATGAGCAGTTCTTC; cdr3_aa: CAITRGDEQFF
v_call: TRBV27; clone_size: .; d_call: TRBD2; j_call: TRBJ2-7; cdr3_nt: TGTGCCAGCAGTTTATCCCCGGGGGGACCCGAGCAGTACTTC; cdr3_aa: CASSLSPGGPEQYF
v_call: TRBV5-4; clone_size: .; d_call: .; j_call: TRBJ1-2; cdr3_nt: TGTGCCAGCAGTACCCACAGGGCGCTAATCTATGGCTACACCTTC; cdr3_aa: CASSTHRALIYGYTF
v_call: TRBV6-4; clone_size: .; d_call: .; j_call: TRBJ2-1; cdr3_nt: TGTGCCAGCAGTGAAAAGGAGGGCTACAATGAGCAGTTCTTC; cdr3_aa: CASSEKEGYNEQFF
v_call: TRBV7-6; clone_size: once; d_call: .; j_call: TRBJ2-1; cdr3_nt: TGTGCCAGCAGCATCGACAGCAACAATGAGCAGTTCTTC; cdr3_aa: CASSIDSNNEQFF
v_call: TRBV10-3; clone_size: .; d_call: .; j_call: TRBJ2-5; cdr3_nt: TGTGCCATCAGTGGGCAGGGGAACCAAGAGACCCAGTACTTC; cdr3_aa: CAISGQGNQETQYF
v_call: TRBV6-1; clone_size: .; d_call: .; j_call: TRBJ2-7; cdr3_nt: TGTGCCAGGGGGGGGCCCTACGAGCAGTACTTC; cdr3_aa: CARGGPYEQYF
v_call: TRBV4-1; clone_size: .; d_call: .; j_call: TRBJ2-5; cdr3_nt: TGCGCCAGCAGCCAAGATCTGGCTTCCCAAGAGACCCAGTACTTC; cdr3_aa: CASSQDLASQETQYF
v_call: TRBV5-1; clone_size: .; d_call: TRBD1; j_call: TRBJ1-4; cdr3_nt: TGCGCCAGCAGCGGACTTACAGGGGATCCAACTAATGAAAAACTGTTTTTT; cdr3_aa: CASSGLTGDPTNEKLFF
v_call: TRBV29-1; clone_size: .; d_call: TRBD2; j_call: TRBJ2-1; cdr3_nt: TGCAGCCTAACTAGCGGACCCTACAATGAGCAGTTCTTC; cdr3_aa: CSLTSGPYNEQFF
v_call: TRBV19; clone_size: .; d_call: .; j_call: TRBJ1-2; cdr3_nt: TGTGCCAGTAGTATAGACCAGATGGGCTACACCTTC; cdr3_aa: CASSIDQMGYTF
v_call: TRBV7-6; clone_size: .; d_call: TRBD1; j_call: TRBJ2-7; cdr3_nt: TGTGCCAGCAGCCAACCGGGACAGGGGTTCTACGAGCAGTACTTC; cdr3_aa: CASSQPGQGFYEQYF
v_call: TRBV29-1; clone_size: once; d_call: TRBD2; j_call: TRBJ2-7; cdr3_nt: TGCAGCGTTGAAGAGGGGACTAGCGGAGCCTACGAGCAGTACTTC; cdr3_aa: CSVEEGTSGAYEQYF
v_call: TRBV28; clone_size: .; d_call: TRBD1; j_call: TRBJ1-2; cdr3_nt: TGTGCCAGCAGTTTAAAGACAGGGAACTATGGCTACACCTTC; cdr3_aa: CASSLKTGNYGYTF
v_call: TRBV19; clone_size: .; d_call: .; j_call: TRBJ1-4; cdr3_nt: TGTGCCAGTAGTATGGGGAGGTCAGGGATTGAAAAACTGTTTTTT; cdr3_aa: CASSMGRSGIEKLFF
v_call: TRBV4-3; clone_size: .; d_call: TRBD2; j_call: TRBJ2-7; cdr3_nt: TGCGCCAGCAGCCAATTTCGGACTAGCGGCTACGAGCAGTACTTC; cdr3_aa: CASSQFRTSGYEQYF
v_call: TRBV5-1; clone_size: few; d_call: TRBD1; j_call: TRBJ2-7; cdr3_nt: TGCGCCAGCAGCTCCTCGCCCGGGACAGGGATCTACGAGCAGTACTTC; cdr3_aa: CASSSSPGTGIYEQYF
v_call: TRBV5-1; clone_size: few; d_call: TRBD1; j_call: TRBJ1-1; cdr3_nt: TGCGCCAGCAGCTTGGAGGGGGCGAAGGGGTACACTGAAGCTTTCTTT; cdr3_aa: CASSLEGAKGYTEAFF
v_call: TRBV11-2; clone_size: .; d_call: .; j_call: TRBJ2-5; cdr3_nt: TGTGCCAGCAGCTTCCCGGCCGACCCGGGGGAGACCCAGTACTTC; cdr3_aa: CASSFPADPGETQYF
v_call: TRBV28; clone_size: .; d_call: TRBD2; j_call: TRBJ2-3; cdr3_nt: TGTGCCGGGGCGGGAGGGGATACAGATACGCAGTATTTT; cdr3_aa: CAGAGGDTDTQYF
v_call: TRBV5-8; clone_size: .; d_call: TRBD1; j_call: TRBJ2-1; cdr3_nt: TGTGCCAGCAGTCGACAGGGGGCGCAGTACAATGAGCAGTTCTTC; cdr3_aa: CASSRQGAQYNEQFF
v_call: TRBV7-3; clone_size: once; d_call: TRBD1; j_call: TRBJ2-1; cdr3_nt: TGTGCCAGCAGCCCACAGGGGGCGCTCAGTGAGCAGTTCTTC; cdr3_aa: CASSPQGALSEQFF
v_call: TRBV7-9; clone_size: .; d_call: TRBD2; j_call: TRBJ2-7; cdr3_nt: TGTGCCAGCAGCACGGCGGGAGTCCCCTACGAGCAGTACTTC; cdr3_aa: CASSTAGVPYEQYF
v_call: TRBV19; clone_size: few; d_call: TRBD2; j_call: TRBJ2-4; cdr3_nt: TGTGCCAGTAGCACCCAAGGACTAGCAGACATTCAGTACTTC; cdr3_aa: CASSTQGLADIQYF
v_call: TRBV7-2; clone_size: .; d_call: TRBD2; j_call: TRBJ2-7; cdr3_nt: TGTGCCAGCAGCTTGGGACTAGCGGGACTCTACGAGCAGTACTTC; cdr3_aa: CASSLGLAGLYEQYF
v_call: TRBV21-1; clone_size: once; d_call: .; j_call: TRBJ2-7; cdr3_nt: TGTGCCAGCAGCCCCCGCGAGCAGTACTTC; cdr3_aa: CASSPREQYF
v_call: TRBV12-5; clone_size: .; d_call: TRBD2; j_call: TRBJ2-7; cdr3_nt: TGTGCTAGTGGTCGCGGGGGGGTCTCCTACGAGCAGTACTTC; cdr3_aa: CASGRGGVSYEQYF
v_call: TRBV6-5; clone_size: .; d_call: TRBD1; j_call: TRBJ2-3; cdr3_nt: TGTGCCAGCAGTTCCCGGGACAGCCCCGCGGATACGCAGTATTTT; cdr3_aa: CASSSRDSPADTQYF